This paragraph reports one T cell receptor (beta chain). Antigen unknown. V dropped 3 bases and J dropped 5 bases, with 11 bases sitting between them. This CDR3 comprises 14 residues. CDR1 is LNHDA and CDR2 is SQIVND in the germline V gene (reference sequence). The data derive from a study of TIL therapy for anti-PD-1-resistant metastatic lung cancer. Broader study findings: Many TIL product clones were absent from baseline tumor, suggesting clonal contraction. Patients were highly selected, enriched for treatment-naive, never-smoker and oncogene-addicted cases.

The libraries were made with immunoSEQ v3. Sequencing depth was around 2.2 million read pairs for survey level, about 5-6 million for deep. Clones were read by immunoSEQ multiplex PCR, and TCRdb kept only the in-frame ones, dropping some. The table includes more than 90,000 clones, around 71% detected once. Regarding time point: pre-treatment sample, taken before nivolumab and TIL therapy. Tumor tissue came from excised metastases, mostly pleural nodules or supraclavicular lymph nodes. This sequence joins TRBV19 and TRBJ1-5; D remains unclear. The receptor's source is a person aged 25 to 80 with non-small cell lung cancer. Source: tumor tissue, taken at baseline. The CDR3 is CASSIRNSDQPQHF. For the CDR3, the DNA is TGTGCCAGTAGTATCCGGAACAGCGATCAGCCCCAGCATTTT.